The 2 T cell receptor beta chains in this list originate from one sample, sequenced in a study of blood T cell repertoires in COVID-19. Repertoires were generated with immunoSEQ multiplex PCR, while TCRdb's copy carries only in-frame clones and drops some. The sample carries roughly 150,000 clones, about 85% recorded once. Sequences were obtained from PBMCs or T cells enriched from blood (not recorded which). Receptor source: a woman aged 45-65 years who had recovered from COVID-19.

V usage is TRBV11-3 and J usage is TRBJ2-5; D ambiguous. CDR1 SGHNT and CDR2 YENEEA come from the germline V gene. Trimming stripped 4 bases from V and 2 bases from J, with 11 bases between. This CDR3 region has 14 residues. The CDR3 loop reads CASSSLWLQETQYF. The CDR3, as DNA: TGTGCCAGCAGCTCTCTTTGGCTGCAAGAGACCCAGTACTTC.

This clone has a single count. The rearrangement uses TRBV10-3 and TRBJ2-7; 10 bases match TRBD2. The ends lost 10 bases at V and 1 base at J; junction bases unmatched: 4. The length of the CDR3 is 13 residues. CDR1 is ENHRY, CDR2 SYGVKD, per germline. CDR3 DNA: TGTGCCACCTGTAGCGGGAGGTCCTACGAGCAGTACTTC. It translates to CATCSGRSYEQYF.